This TCR beta chain was obtained from a study of OX40 agonist ivuxolimab in advanced cancers. Study background: Treatment received earlier with anti-PD-1, anti-PD-L1 or anti-CTLA-4 agents was allowed, and 40% had some.

The table came from immunoSEQ multiplex PCR; TCRdb's copy has only in-frame clones and leaves some out. The sample lists roughly 80,000 clones; roughly 85% were seen once. A remark on this clone: As yet, its antigen is unknown.

The V end lost 2 bases, the J end lost 5 bases, and 10 bases lay between the germline ends. Germline lookup yields CDR1 KGHSH and CDR2 LQKENI. The CDR3 length is 14 residues. Notes on the study in general: In the 0.1 to 3.0 mg/kg range, CD4+ and CD8+ blood T cells had expanded clonally by week 6. Researchers report that CD8+ T cells had, on average, more expanded clones than CD4+.

Sequencing was performed on CD4+ or CD8+ T cells sorted from blood, taken in a trial of the OX40 agonist ivuxolimab. This chain links TRBV18 with TRBJ1-5, with D unresolved. This sequence was found in an adult with an advanced solid tumor such as melanoma, head and neck, liver or kidney cancer. The CDR3 is CASSPVQEHQPQHF. The CDR3, as DNA: TGTGCCAGCTCACCAGTGCAGGAGCATCAGCCCCAGCATTTT.